The 11 T cell receptor beta chains below come from one sample, sequenced in a study of PD-L1 blockade in urothelial cancer. The time point denotes: pretreatment peripheral blood. Clones were sequenced by immunoSEQ multiplex PCR, and TCRdb holds only the in-frame ones, with some missing. The data show approximately 50,000 clones, around 80% seen once. Sequenced material: PBMCs, taken around atezolizumab (anti-PD-L1) treatment. Source of these receptors: a man aged 70-80 years with urothelial cancer.

The chain combines TRBV7-2 with TRBJ2-2; 8 bases align to TRBD1. The CDR3 runs 15 residues. Germline-derived CDR1 and CDR2 are SGHTA and FQGNSA. J gave up 7 bases and V 4 bases, and 8 bases lay outside the gene matches. The DNA for the CDR3 is TGTGCCAGCAGCTCTAGGCTGACAGGGGTCGGGGAGCTGTTTTTT. This gives the protein CASSSRLTGVGELFF.

The chain carries TRBV4-2 and TRBJ1-2, with D tentatively TRBD1 (5 bases). The CDR3 covers 15 residues. V was shortened by 0 bases and J by 2 bases, with 10 bases between the two germline ends. CDR1 is LGHNA, CDR2 YNFKEQ, per germline. The CDR3, as DNA: TGTGCCAGCAGCCAAGATTCCCAGGGAAACTATGGCTACACCTTC. Its protein product is CASSQDSQGNYGYTF.

V is TRBV11-3 and J is TRBJ2-1, with 9 bases lining up with TRBD1. V shed 4 bases, J shed 1 base, and the junction held 2 bases outside the gene matches. Germline V gives CDR1 SGHNT, CDR2 YENEEA. The CDR3 is 15 residues long. The CDR3 nucleotides are TGTGCCAGCAGCTCCGGACAGGGGTCCTACAATGAGCAGTTCTTC. Amino acids: CASSSGQGSYNEQFF.

V is TRBV28 and J is TRBJ1-2; 7 positions match TRBD1. Germline loops: CDR1 MDHEN, CDR2 SYDVKM. With V trimmed by 2 bases and J by 3 bases, 3 bases remained unmatched. The CDR3 runs 14 residues. The CDR3 nucleotides read TGTGCCAGCAGTTTAGGTCAGGGGGACTATGGCTACACCTTC. As protein: CASSLGQGDYGYTF.

The chain links TRBV14 to TRBJ2-6; D is perhaps TRBD1 (6 bases). Trimming took 4 bases from V and 0 from J, leaving 22 bases between them. The V gene's germline CDR1 is SGHDN and CDR2 FVKESK. The CDR3 loop spans 20 amino acids. The CDR3 nucleotides read TGTGCCAGCAGCCTCCGCAAGTCAGGGGCGTCCCGCTCTGGGGCCAACGTCCTGACTTTC. It translates to CASSLRKSGASRSGANVLTF.

The chain has TRBV7-9 and TRBJ2-1, with 8 positions matching TRBD2. With 7 bases clipped from V and 9 bases from J, the junction kept 8 bases outside the gene matches. Germline CDR1 SEHNR, CDR2 FQNEAQ (reference sequence). CDR3 length: 13 amino acids. The CDR3 DNA reads TGTGCCAGCAAGTTTAGCGGGGTCGGTGAGCAGTTCTTC. This sequence encodes CASKFSGVGEQFF.

The V gene is TRBV18, the J gene TRBJ1-1; D perhaps matches TRBD1 (6 bases). CDR3 size: 13 residues. CDR1 KGHSH and CDR2 LQKENI come from the germline V gene. Trimming left V 4 bases short and J 1 base short, with 7 bases between. CDR3 amino acids: CASSRDKNTEAFF. In DNA form, the CDR3 reads TGTGCCAGCTCACGGGACAAGAACACTGAAGCTTTCTTT.

This chain uses TRBV28 with TRBJ1-3; D gene uncertain. This CDR3 is built from 14 residues. The germline V gene encodes CDR1 MDHEN and CDR2 SYDVKM. The V and J ends lost 3 bases and 9 bases respectively, with 15 bases between them. The CDR3 DNA follows: TGTGCCAGCAGTTTCGGGGTTACCCCGTCCACCATATATTTT. It encodes CASSFGVTPSTIYF.

The rearrangement links TRBV7-3 to TRBJ1-2, with D possibly matching TRBD1 (6 bases). This CDR3 region has 14 residues. The germline gives CDR1 SGHTA, CDR2 FQGTGA. Deletions cut 3 bases from V and 8 bases from J, with 16 bases between. The CDR3 nucleotides are TGTGCCAGCAGCTTTGGAGGGGGGGGGCAAGGCTACACCTTC. Translated, it gives CASSFGGGGQGYTF.

V is TRBV4-2 and J is TRBJ1-5; 7 nucleotides agree with TRBD1. The junction had 2 bases not matched to a gene; V was cut back by 2 bases and J by 1 base. CDR1 and CDR2 (germline): LGHNA, YNFKEQ. The CDR3 runs 15 residues. CDR3 coding DNA: TGTGCCAGCAGCCAAATGGGACAGAGCAATCAGCCCCAGCATTTT. Translating it yields CASSQMGQSNQPQHF.

The rearrangement links TRBV4-1 to TRBJ2-1; 7 bases fit TRBD1. CDR3 length equals 16 residues. V was clipped by 1 base and J by 0 bases; unmatched bases: 3. Germline V gene lookup returns CDR1 MGHRA and CDR2 YSYEKL. The CDR3 protein is CASSQGTGYSYNEQFF. In DNA form, the CDR3 reads TGCGCCAGCAGCCAAGGGACAGGTTACTCCTACAATGAGCAGTTCTTC.